These T cell receptor beta chains were read from a single sample in a study of cytomegalovirus exposure and HLA in healthy donors. Some clones are missing from TCRdb's copy, which holds only in-frame ones; the method was immunoSEQ multiplex PCR. Among around 150,000 clones listed, 75% to 90% were seen once. The sample consisted of PBMCs. The receptors here all came from a young man in good health and CMV-seronegative. The CDR3 runs from the conserved cysteine through the conserved F or W. Fields, in order: D gene, J gene, CDR3 length, V gene, CDR3 protein, CDR3 DNA. The D gene is left open where the match is weak.

-	TRBJ1-1	13	TRBV7-9	CASSPRLDSEAFF	TGTGCCAGCAGCCCTCGTCTGGACTCTGAAGCTTTCTTT
-	TRBJ2-1	15	TRBV30	CAWRVPGISYNEQFF	TGTGCCTGGAGGGTCCCGGGAATCTCCTACAATGAGCAGTTCTTC
-	TRBJ2-7	14	TRBV6-5	CASSYSAGSYEQYF	TGTGCCAGCAGTTACTCGGCAGGCTCCTACGAGCAGTACTTC
TRBD1	TRBJ1-2	15	TRBV9	CASSPLAATGDGYTF	TGTGCCAGCAGCCCACTGGCCGCGACAGGGGATGGCTACACCTTC
TRBD2	TRBJ2-1	15	TRBV19	CASSMTAGGINEQFF	TGTGCCAGTAGTATGACAGCGGGGGGGATCAATGAGCAGTTCTTC
-	TRBJ2-2	15	TRBV10-1	CASSSLPGNTGELFF	TGCGCCAGCAGCAGCCTGCCGGGTAACACCGGGGAGCTGTTTTTT
-	TRBJ1-6	12	TRBV30	CAWSPQYSPLHF	TGTGCCTGGAGCCCCCAGTATTCACCCCTCCACTTT
-	TRBJ1-3	12	TRBV30	CAGGVAGNTIYF	TGTGCCGGAGGGGTAGCTGGAAACACCATATATTTT
-	TRBJ2-2	13	TRBV6-6	CASSLDKPGELFF	TGTGCCAGCAGCCTCGACAAGCCCGGGGAGCTGTTTTTT
TRBD1	TRBJ2-6	18	TRBV9	CASSPRGQAFSGANVLTF	TGTGCCAGCAGCCCCCGGGGACAGGCTTTCTCTGGGGCCAACGTCCTGACTTTC
-	TRBJ1-2	14	TRBV7-9	CASSLEQQSNGYTF	TGTGCCAGCAGCTTAGAACAACAGTCGAATGGCTACACCTTC